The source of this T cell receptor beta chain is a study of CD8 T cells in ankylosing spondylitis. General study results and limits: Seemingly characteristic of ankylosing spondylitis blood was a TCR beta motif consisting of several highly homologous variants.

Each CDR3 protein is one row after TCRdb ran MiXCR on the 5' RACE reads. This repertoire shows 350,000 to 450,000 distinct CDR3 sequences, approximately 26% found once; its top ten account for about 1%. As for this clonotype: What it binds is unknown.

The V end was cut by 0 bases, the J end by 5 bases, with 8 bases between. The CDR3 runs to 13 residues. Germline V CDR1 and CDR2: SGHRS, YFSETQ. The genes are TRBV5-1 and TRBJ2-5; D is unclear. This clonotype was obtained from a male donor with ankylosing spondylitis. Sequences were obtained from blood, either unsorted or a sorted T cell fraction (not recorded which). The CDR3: CASSLGRRETQYF. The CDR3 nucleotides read TGCGCCAGCAGCTTGGGGCGAAGGGAGACCCAGTACTTC.